The 26 T cell receptor beta chains below all came from one sample that was sequenced in a study of blood T cell repertoires in COVID-19. TCRdb's table, derived via immunoSEQ multiplex PCR, lists solely in-frame clones and lacks some. The table records 35,000 to 45,000 clones, about 70% of them present only once. The sequenced sample was peripheral blood. The origin of the receptors is a man older than 75 with acute or convalescent COVID-19.

The gene calls are TRBV19 and TRBJ1-1, with D perhaps matching TRBD1 (6 bases). The CDR3 spans 16 residues. The V gene's germline CDR1 is LNHDA and CDR2 SQIVND (reference sequence). V lost 5 bases and J lost 1, with 17 bases in between. Here the CDR3 DNA reads TGTGCCAGTAGTCCAAACAGGGTACGGCAGAACACTGAAGCTTTCTTT. Its translation: CASSPNRVRQNTEAFF. Variable domain in full (rest from reference TRBV19 and TRBJ1-1): DGGITQSPKYLFRKEGQNVTLSCEQNLNHDAMYWYRQDPGQGLRLIYYSQIVNDFQKGDIAEGYSVSREKKESFPLTVTSAQKNPTAFYLCASSPNRVRQNTEAFFGQGTRLTVV.

V is TRBV7-9 and J is TRBJ2-3, with D possibly TRBD1 on 6 matching bases. V was cut by 6 bases and J by 4 bases, with 17 bases left in between. There are 15 residues in the CDR3. Per germline, CDR1 SEHNR and CDR2 FQNEAQ (reference sequence). The CDR3 DNA is TGTGCCAGCAGTCTAACGCCCTGGGGGCCAGATACGCAGTATTTT. Translated, it gives CASSLTPWGPDTQYF.

The rearrangement uses TRBV5-1 and TRBJ2-3; 7 positions match TRBD1. The CDR3 loop spans 14 amino acids. V shed 3 bases and J 2 bases; nucleotides not matched to a gene: 3. The germline V gene encodes CDR1 SGHRS and CDR2 YFSETQ. CDR3: CASSSGQNTDTQYF. CDR3 DNA sequence: TGCGCCAGCAGCTCGGGACAGAACACAGATACGCAGTATTTT.

The chain uses TRBV24-1 and TRBJ2-1; 9 nucleotides align to TRBD2. After removal of 2 bases from V and 6 bases from J, the junction contained 7 bases not matched to a gene. CDR1 and CDR2 from the germline V gene are KGHDR and SFDVKD. The CDR3 length is 16 residues. DNA for the CDR3: TGTGCCACCAGTGATTCGCGGGAGGGGAGGATCAATGAGCAGTTCTTC. This gives the protein CATSDSREGRINEQFF.

The chain carries TRBV5-6 and TRBJ2-3; 8 bases align to TRBD1. V dropped 3 bases and J dropped 4; count of bases not matched to a gene: 10. Germline CDR1 and CDR2: SGHDT and YYEEEE. This CDR3 is built from 16 residues. CDR3: CASSSSWTGIADTQYF. The DNA for the CDR3 is TGTGCCAGCAGCTCGTCGTGGACAGGGATCGCAGATACGCAGTATTTT.

The V call is TRBV7-9, the J call TRBJ2-1, with 11 bases fitting TRBD1. Germline V gene sequence: CDR1 SEHNR, CDR2 FQNEAQ (reference sequence). Trimming at V came to 1 base and at J to 10 bases, leaving 6 bases not matched to a gene. The CDR3 covers 15 residues. The CDR3 is CASSLVGQGVGEQFF. CDR3 in DNA: TGTGCCAGCAGCTTAGTGGGACAGGGGGTAGGCGAGCAGTTCTTC.

This clone showed up many times. For the CDR3, the DNA is TGCGCCAGCAGCTTGGTTGTGACAGCCAACGAGCAGTACTTC. Translated, it gives CASSLVVTANEQYF. V is TRBV5-1 and J is TRBJ2-7; tentative D call: TRBD1 (5 bases). This CDR3 region has 14 residues. V gave up 0 bases and J gave up 5 bases, with 12 bases separating them. Germline CDR1 reads SGHRS; CDR2 reads YFSETQ.

CDR3 nucleotides: TGTGCCAGCTCACTGGGACAGGGTCAAGAGACCCAGTACTTC. It codes for CASSLGQGQETQYF. The chain combines TRBV18 with TRBJ2-5; 9 nucleotides match TRBD1. Per germline, CDR1 KGHSH and CDR2 LQKENI. V lost 4 bases to trimming and J lost 2 bases; unmatched junction nucleotides: 2. The CDR3 extends over 14 amino acids. The full variable domain, in which reference TRBV18 and TRBJ2-5 provide the parts outside the CDR3, is NAGVMQNPRHLVRRRGQEARLRCSPMKGHSHVYWYRQLPEEGLKFMVYLQKENIIDESGMPKERFSAEFPKEGPSILRIQQVVRGDSAAYFCASSLGQGQETQYFGPGTRLLVL.

This clone has at least ten counts. This sequence joins TRBV24-1 and TRBJ2-1, with D perhaps matching TRBD2 (6 bases). From germline, CDR1 is KGHDR and CDR2 SFDVKD. The CDR3 length is 15 residues. V was trimmed by 3 bases and J by 5 bases, leaving 13 bases between them. The CDR3 here is CATSDPRTTNNEQFF. Here the CDR3 DNA reads TGTGCCACCAGTGATCCGCGGACTACGAACAATGAGCAGTTCTTC.

The rearrangement links TRBV4-1 to TRBJ1-6; 9 bases fit TRBD1. The CDR3 has 17 residues. Germline CDR1 reads MGHRA; CDR2 reads YSYEKL. Losses at the gene ends were 4 bases for V and 8 bases for J; bases not matched to a gene: 12. CDR3 protein: CASSLYRDRVLHSPLHF. As DNA, the CDR3 is TGCGCCAGCAGCCTTTACCGGGACAGGGTTTTACATTCACCCCTCCACTTT.

The chain joins TRBV12-3 or TRBV12-4 to TRBJ2-1; tentatively, D is TRBD1 (6 bases). V was clipped by 5 bases and J by 10 bases, with 9 bases between them. The CDR3 sequence is 11 residues long. The CDR3 spells CASSTQGEQFF. CDR3 bases: TGTGCCAGCAGTACACAGGGAGAGCAGTTCTTC.

The chain couples TRBV28 to TRBJ1-5, with 8 bases identical to TRBD1. With V trimmed by 6 bases and J by 8 bases, 9 bases remained unmatched. CDR1 MDHEN and CDR2 SYDVKM come from the germline V gene. This CDR3 has 14 residues. CDR3 sequence reads: CASRLRGRREPQHF. The CDR3 nucleotides are TGTGCCAGCAGGCTCAGGGGGCGGAGGGAGCCCCAGCATTTT.

This clone was counted only a few times. The chain combines TRBV4-2 with TRBJ2-1, with a weak D call TRBD1 (5 bases). V was shortened by 5 bases and J by 9 bases, with 11 bases between the two germline ends. Germline V lookup: CDR1 LGHNA, CDR2 YNFKEQ. The CDR3 sequence is 12 residues long. Here the CDR3 reads CASSISRGEQFF. CDR3 bases: TGTGCCAGCAGCATTTCTAGGGGTGAGCAGTTCTTC.

V gene TRBV7-2 combines with J gene TRBJ1-2; 8 bases are shared with TRBD1. CDR1 is SGHTA and CDR2 is FQGNSA in the germline V gene. The CDR3 consists of 19 residues. V shed 5 bases and J 2 bases; nucleotides not matched to a gene: 19. CDR3 DNA: TGTGCCAGCAGCCCGAGGGGGGGTGCGAGACAGGGGCGAAACTATGGCTACACCTTC. This encodes CASSPRGGARQGRNYGYTF.

The genes are TRBV9 and TRBJ2-2; TRBD2 agrees at 9 bases. J gave up 4 bases and V 4 bases, and 8 bases lay outside the gene matches. The CDR3 runs 16 residues. The germline V gene encodes CDR1 SGDLS and CDR2 YYNGEE. CDR3 protein: CASSPGLAGSTGELFF. CDR3 in DNA: TGTGCCAGCAGCCCCGGGCTAGCGGGAAGCACCGGGGAGCTGTTTTTT.

The V call is TRBV24-1, the J call TRBJ1-2, with 8 positions matching TRBD1. Per germline, CDR1 KGHDR and CDR2 SFDVKD. V trimming: 3 bases; J trimming: 1 base; junction bases outside the gene matches: 12. The CDR3 contains 18 residues. Written as DNA, the CDR3 is TGTGCCACCAGTGATGCTGTCGGGACAGGACAAGATAACTATGGCTACACCTTC. Protein sequence: CATSDAVGTGQDNYGYTF.

This chain joins TRBV18 and TRBJ1-2, with 7 bases fitting TRBD1. In germline, CDR1 is KGHSH, CDR2 LQKENI. This CDR3 comprises 16 residues. V gave up 1 base and J gave up 2 bases; unmatched junction bases: 7. CDR3 DNA: TGTGCCAGCTCACCACTACAGGGGAGAAACAACTATGGCTACACCTTC. It yields the protein CASSPLQGRNNYGYTF.

The chain joins TRBV28 to TRBJ2-2; 7 bases align to TRBD1. The V segment lost 6 bases and the J segment 4 bases; nucleotides outside the gene matches: 8. Germline CDR1 reads MDHEN; CDR2 reads SYDVKM. The CDR3 consists of 15 residues. CDR3 amino acids: CASRLGQPGTGELFF. CDR3 bases: TGTGCCAGCAGGCTGGGACAGCCGGGCACCGGGGAGCTGTTTTTT.

In its sample, this clone was seen a few times. The J gene is TRBJ2-5, the V gene TRBV5-4; 8 bases match TRBD2. This CDR3 is 14 amino acids long. Losses at the gene ends were 2 bases for V and 5 bases for J; bases not matched to a gene: 5. Germline loops: CDR1 SGHNT, CDR2 YYREEE (reference sequence). The chain's CDR3 is CASSFGTSKETQYF. Here the CDR3 DNA reads TGTGCCAGCAGCTTTGGGACTAGTAAGGAGACCCAGTACTTC.

This clone was found once. The chain employs TRBV11-3 and TRBJ1-1; 10 positions agree with TRBD1. The J segment lost 9 bases and the V segment lost 5 bases, leaving 6 bases of the junction unmatched. This CDR3 is 13 amino acids long. Looked up from germline, CDR1 is SGHNT and CDR2 is YENEEA. In nucleotides, the CDR3 is TGTGCCAGCAGCCCCCGACAGGGGGCCCAAGCTTTCTTT. Residues: CASSPRQGAQAFF.

The chain employs TRBV7-7 and TRBJ2-1; D might be TRBD2 (6 bases). The germline V gene encodes CDR1 SSHAT and CDR2 FNYEAQ (reference sequence). V was cut by 5 bases and J by 7 bases, with 18 bases left in between. This CDR3 has 15 amino acids. The CDR3 bases are TGTGCCAGCAGCCCAGCTGGGAGGTTAGGAAATGAGCAGTTCTTC. This codes for CASSPAGRLGNEQFF. Filled out from reference TRBV7-7 and TRBJ2-1, the complete variable domain reads GAGVSQSPRYKVTKRGQDVTLRCDPISSHATLYWYQQALGQGPEFLTYFNYEAQPDKSGLPSDRFSAERPEGSISTLTIQRTEQRDSAMYRCASSPAGRLGNEQFFGPGTRLTVL.

The CDR3 sequence is CASAQGNIQYF. In DNA, the CDR3 is TGTGCCAGCGCCCAGGGGAACATTCAGTACTTC. This chain uses TRBV19 with TRBJ2-4, with TRBD1 as a possible D gene (6 bases). The CDR3 totals 11 residues. CDR1 is LNHDA and CDR2 is SQIVND in the germline V gene (reference sequence). The V and J ends lost 9 bases and 7 bases respectively, with 10 bases between them.

The chain couples TRBV19 to TRBJ2-6, with TRBD2 matching over 10 bases. Unmatched junction bases numbered 8, after V lost 3 bases and J lost 0 bases. Looked up from germline, CDR1 is LNHDA and CDR2 is SQIVND (reference sequence). CDR3 length: 19 amino acids. The CDR3 protein is CASSITGLAVISGANVLTF. CDR3 DNA sequence: TGTGCCAGTAGTATTACAGGACTAGCGGTTATCTCTGGGGCCAACGTCCTGACTTTC.

This clone was picked up a small number of times. V and J are TRBV28 and TRBJ1-6; possible D gene TRBD1, 5 bases. The CDR3 runs to 14 residues. V lost 6 bases and J 6 bases, leaving 12 bases between the germline ends. Germline V gives CDR1 MDHEN, CDR2 SYDVKM. CDR3 bases: TGTGCCAGCAGAATGGGGGGATTTAATTCACCCCTCCACTTT. Translated: CASRMGGFNSPLHF.

The chain couples TRBV24-1 to TRBJ2-5; 9 bases line up with TRBD1. Germline CDR1 KGHDR, CDR2 SFDVKD. V dropped 3 bases and J dropped 4; count of bases not matched to a gene: 8. The length of the CDR3 is 16 residues. CDR3 in amino acids: CATSDTAPGQGETQYF. In nucleotides, the CDR3 is TGTGCCACCAGTGATACCGCTCCGGGACAGGGAGAGACCCAGTACTTC.

The chain has TRBV28 and TRBJ1-1; D not resolved. The CDR3 sequence is 11 residues long. CDR1 and CDR2 (germline): MDHEN, SYDVKM. Trimming pared 7 bases from V and 4 bases from J, leaving 7 bases between. The CDR3 DNA is TGTGCCAGCACCCAGCGCACTGAAGCTTTCTTT. Protein: CASTQRTEAFF.